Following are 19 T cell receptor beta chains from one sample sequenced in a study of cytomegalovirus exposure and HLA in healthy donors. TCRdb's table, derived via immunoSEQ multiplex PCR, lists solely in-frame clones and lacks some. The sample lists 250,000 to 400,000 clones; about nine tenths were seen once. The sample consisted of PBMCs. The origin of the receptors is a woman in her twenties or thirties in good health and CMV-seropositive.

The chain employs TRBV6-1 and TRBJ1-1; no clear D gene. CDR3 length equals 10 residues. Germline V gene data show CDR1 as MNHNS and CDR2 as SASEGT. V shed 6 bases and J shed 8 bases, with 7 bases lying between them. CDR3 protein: CASSRGEAFF. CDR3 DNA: TGTGCCAGCAGCCGGGGAGAAGCTTTCTTT.

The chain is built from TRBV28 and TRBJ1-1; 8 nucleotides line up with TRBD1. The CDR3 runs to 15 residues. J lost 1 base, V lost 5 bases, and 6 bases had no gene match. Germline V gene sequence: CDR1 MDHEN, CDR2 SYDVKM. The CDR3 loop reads CASSDATGENTEAFF. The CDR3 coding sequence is TGTGCCAGCAGTGATGCGACAGGGGAGAACACTGAAGCTTTCTTT.

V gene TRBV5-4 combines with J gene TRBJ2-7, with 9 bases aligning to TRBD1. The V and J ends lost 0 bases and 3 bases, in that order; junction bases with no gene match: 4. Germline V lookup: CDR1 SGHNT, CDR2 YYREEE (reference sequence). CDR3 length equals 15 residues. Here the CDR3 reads CASSLEGGQGYEQYF. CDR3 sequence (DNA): TGTGCCAGCAGCTTGGAAGGGGGACAGGGCTACGAGCAGTACTTC.

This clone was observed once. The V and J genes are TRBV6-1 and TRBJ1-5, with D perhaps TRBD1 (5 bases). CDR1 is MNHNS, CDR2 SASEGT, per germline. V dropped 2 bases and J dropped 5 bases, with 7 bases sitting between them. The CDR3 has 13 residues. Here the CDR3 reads CASSEQGYQPQHF. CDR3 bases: TGTGCCAGCAGTGAACAGGGCTATCAGCCCCAGCATTTT.

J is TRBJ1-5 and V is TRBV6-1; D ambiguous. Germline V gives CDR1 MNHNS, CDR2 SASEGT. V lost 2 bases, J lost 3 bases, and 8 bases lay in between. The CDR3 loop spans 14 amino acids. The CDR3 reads CASSEQVYNQPQHF. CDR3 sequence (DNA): TGTGCCAGCAGTGAACAGGTATACAATCAGCCCCAGCATTTT.

The CDR3 DNA reads TGTGCCAGCAGTCCCTCTCACGGGCGGGAGCAGTACTTC. Its translation is CASSPSHGREQYF. The rearrangement uses TRBV28 and TRBJ2-7; D not certain. V lost 5 bases, J lost 7 bases, and 15 bases lay in between. The germline CDR1 and CDR2 sequences are MDHEN and SYDVKM. The CDR3 consists of 13 residues.

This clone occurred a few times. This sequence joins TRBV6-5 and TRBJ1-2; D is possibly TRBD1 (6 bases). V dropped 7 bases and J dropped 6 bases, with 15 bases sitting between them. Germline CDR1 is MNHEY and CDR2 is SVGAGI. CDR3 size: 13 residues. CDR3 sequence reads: CASTGQWVHGYTF. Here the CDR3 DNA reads TGTGCCAGCACTGGACAGTGGGTTCATGGCTACACCTTC.

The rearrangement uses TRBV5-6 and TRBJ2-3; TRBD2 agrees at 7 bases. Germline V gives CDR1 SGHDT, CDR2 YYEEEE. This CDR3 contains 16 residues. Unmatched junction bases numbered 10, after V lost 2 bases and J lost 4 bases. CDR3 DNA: TGTGCCAGCAGCTTCCCTAGCGGCCCATGGGCAGATACGCAGTATTTT. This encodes CASSFPSGPWADTQYF.

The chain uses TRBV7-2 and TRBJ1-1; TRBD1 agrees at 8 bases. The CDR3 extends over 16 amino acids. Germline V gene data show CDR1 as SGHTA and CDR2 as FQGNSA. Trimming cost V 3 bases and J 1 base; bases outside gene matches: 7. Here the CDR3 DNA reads TGTGCCAGCAGCTTCCCTCCAGACAGGGGGAACACTGAAGCTTTCTTT. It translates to CASSFPPDRGNTEAFF. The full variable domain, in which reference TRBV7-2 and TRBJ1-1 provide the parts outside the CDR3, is GAGVSQSPSNKVTEKGKDVELRCDPISGHTALYWYRQSLGQGLEFLIYFQGNSAPDKSGLPSDRFSAERTGGSVSTLTIQRTQQEDSAVYLCASSFPPDRGNTEAFFGQGTRLTVV.

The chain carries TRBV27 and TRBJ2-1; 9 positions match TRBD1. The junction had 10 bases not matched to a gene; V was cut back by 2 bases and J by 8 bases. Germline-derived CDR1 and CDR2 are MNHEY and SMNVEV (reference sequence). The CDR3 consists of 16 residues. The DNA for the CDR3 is TGTGCCAGCAGTTTACCCAGACAGGGGGGCCACCATGAGCAGTTCTTC. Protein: CASSLPRQGGHHEQFF.

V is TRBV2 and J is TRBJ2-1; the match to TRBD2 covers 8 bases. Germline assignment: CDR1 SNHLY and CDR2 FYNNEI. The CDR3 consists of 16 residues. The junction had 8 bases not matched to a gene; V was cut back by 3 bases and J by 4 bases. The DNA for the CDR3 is TGTGCCAGCAGTGATAGGGCTAGCGGGTATTACAATGAGCAGTTCTTC. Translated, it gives CASSDRASGYYNEQFF.

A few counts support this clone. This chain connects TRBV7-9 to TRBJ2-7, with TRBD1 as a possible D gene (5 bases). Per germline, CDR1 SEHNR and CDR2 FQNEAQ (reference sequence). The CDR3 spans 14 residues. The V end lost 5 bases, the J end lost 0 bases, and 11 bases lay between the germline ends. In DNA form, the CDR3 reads TGTGCCAGCAGCGCCCGACAGAGCTCCTACGAGCAGTACTTC. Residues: CASSARQSSYEQYF. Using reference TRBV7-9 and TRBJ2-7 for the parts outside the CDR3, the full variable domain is DTGVSQNPRHKITKRGQNVTFRCDPISEHNRLYWYRQTLGQGPEFLTYFQNEAQLEKSRLLSDRFSAERPKGSFSTLEIQRTEQGDSAMYLCASSARQSSYEQYFGPGTRLTVT.

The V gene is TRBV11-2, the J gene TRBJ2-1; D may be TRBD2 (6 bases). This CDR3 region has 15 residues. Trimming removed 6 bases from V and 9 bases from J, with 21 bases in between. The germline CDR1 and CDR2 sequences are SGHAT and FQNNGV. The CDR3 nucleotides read TGTGCCAGCAGGGCGGGACTCTCCGTGCTAGGTGAGCAGTTCTTC. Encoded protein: CASRAGLSVLGEQFF.

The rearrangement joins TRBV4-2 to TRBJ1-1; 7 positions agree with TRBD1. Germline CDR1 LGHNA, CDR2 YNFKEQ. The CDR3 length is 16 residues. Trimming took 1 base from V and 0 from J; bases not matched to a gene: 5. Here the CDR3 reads CASSQGTGGLNTEAFF. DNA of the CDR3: TGTGCCAGCAGCCAAGGGACAGGAGGATTGAACACTGAAGCTTTCTTT.

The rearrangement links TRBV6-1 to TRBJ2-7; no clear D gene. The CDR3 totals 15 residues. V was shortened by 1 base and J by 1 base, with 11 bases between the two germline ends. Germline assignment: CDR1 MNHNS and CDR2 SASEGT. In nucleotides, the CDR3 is TGTGCCAGCAGTGAAGAGCTCGGCTCGTCCTACGAGCAGTACTTC. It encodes CASSEELGSSYEQYF.

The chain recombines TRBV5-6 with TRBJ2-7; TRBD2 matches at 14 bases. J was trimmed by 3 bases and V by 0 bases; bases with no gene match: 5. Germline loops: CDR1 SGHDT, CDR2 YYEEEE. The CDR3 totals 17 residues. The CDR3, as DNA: TGTGCCAGCAGCTTGGGACTAGCGGGAGGGGGGCTCTACGAGCAGTACTTC. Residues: CASSLGLAGGGLYEQYF.

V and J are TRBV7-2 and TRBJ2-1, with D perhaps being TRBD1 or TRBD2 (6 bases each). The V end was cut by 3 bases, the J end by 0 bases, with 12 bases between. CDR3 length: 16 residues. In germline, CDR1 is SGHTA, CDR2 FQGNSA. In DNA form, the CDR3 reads TGTGCCAGCAGCTTTCCGGGGGCGGCCTCCTACAATGAGCAGTTCTTC. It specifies CASSFPGAASYNEQFF. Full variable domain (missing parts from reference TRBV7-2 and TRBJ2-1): GAGVSQSPSNKVTEKGKDVELRCDPISGHTALYWYRQSLGQGLEFLIYFQGNSAPDKSGLPSDRFSAERTGGSVSTLTIQRTQQEDSAVYLCASSFPGAASYNEQFFGPGTRLTVL.

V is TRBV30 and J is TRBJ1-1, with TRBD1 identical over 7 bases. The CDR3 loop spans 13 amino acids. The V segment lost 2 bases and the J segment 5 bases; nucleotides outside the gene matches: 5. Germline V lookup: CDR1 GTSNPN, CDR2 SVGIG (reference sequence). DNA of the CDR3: TGTGCCTGGAGTCTAGGGGGCCTAACTGAAGCTTTCTTT. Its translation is CAWSLGGLTEAFF.

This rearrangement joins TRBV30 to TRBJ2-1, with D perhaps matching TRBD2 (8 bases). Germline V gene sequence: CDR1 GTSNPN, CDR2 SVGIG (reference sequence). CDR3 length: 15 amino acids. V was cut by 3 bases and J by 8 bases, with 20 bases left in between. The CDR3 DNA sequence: TGTGCCTGGAGCGGGGGGGCAGGGGGTAACGATGAGCAGTTCTTC. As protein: CAWSGGAGGNDEQFF.